This TCR beta chain is from a study of OX40 agonist ivuxolimab in advanced cancers. This clone is a singleton in its sample. Generated by immunoSEQ multiplex PCR, the TCRdb table keeps only in-frame clones and is missing some. There are 15,000 to 25,000 clones in the sample; about 80% occur only once, and 13% to 15% lies in the top ten. This sample comprised CD4+ or CD8+ T cells sorted from blood, obtained in a trial of the OX40 agonist ivuxolimab. The sequence came from an adult with an advanced solid tumor such as melanoma, head and neck, liver or kidney cancer.

CDR3 amino acids: CASSDSMVGAAANTGELFF. The CDR3 DNA is TGTGCCAGCAGTGACTCGATGGTGGGTGCGGCAGCAAACACCGGGGAGCTGTTTTTT. This chain uses TRBV6-4 with TRBJ2-2; the D is unclear. Germline CDR1 MRHNA, CDR2 SNTAGT. The CDR3 is 19 residues long. The V and J ends lost 0 bases and 2 bases respectively, with 19 bases between them.